This T cell receptor beta chain was sequenced for a study of CD8+CD57+ T cells in acquired aplastic anemia. Genomic DNA acted as the template from which TCR beta VDJ combination and CDR3 sequence profiling were carried out. From the reads, TCRdb called clonotypes with MiXCR, one entry per CDR3 protein. The table shows roughly 120,000 distinct CDR3 sequences, with about 60% occurring only once. Only patients with CD8+CD57+ cell expansion on flow cytometry were chosen for sequencing. The CDR3 totals 15 residues. The V and J ends lost 7 bases and 4 bases, in that order; junction bases with no gene match: 6. Per germline, CDR1 LNHDA and CDR2 SQIVND (reference sequence). This clonotype was counted only a few times.

The genes are TRBV19 and TRBJ2-3, with 12 bases aligning to TRBD1. The sequence was collected from a human donor with aplastic anemia. Sequenced material: sorted CD4+, CD8+, or CD8+CD57+ T cells (not recorded which) from PBMCs. The CDR3 loop is CASIRGTGGPDTQYF. In DNA, the CDR3 is TGTGCCAGTATCAGGGGGACAGGGGGCCCAGATACGCAGTATTTT.